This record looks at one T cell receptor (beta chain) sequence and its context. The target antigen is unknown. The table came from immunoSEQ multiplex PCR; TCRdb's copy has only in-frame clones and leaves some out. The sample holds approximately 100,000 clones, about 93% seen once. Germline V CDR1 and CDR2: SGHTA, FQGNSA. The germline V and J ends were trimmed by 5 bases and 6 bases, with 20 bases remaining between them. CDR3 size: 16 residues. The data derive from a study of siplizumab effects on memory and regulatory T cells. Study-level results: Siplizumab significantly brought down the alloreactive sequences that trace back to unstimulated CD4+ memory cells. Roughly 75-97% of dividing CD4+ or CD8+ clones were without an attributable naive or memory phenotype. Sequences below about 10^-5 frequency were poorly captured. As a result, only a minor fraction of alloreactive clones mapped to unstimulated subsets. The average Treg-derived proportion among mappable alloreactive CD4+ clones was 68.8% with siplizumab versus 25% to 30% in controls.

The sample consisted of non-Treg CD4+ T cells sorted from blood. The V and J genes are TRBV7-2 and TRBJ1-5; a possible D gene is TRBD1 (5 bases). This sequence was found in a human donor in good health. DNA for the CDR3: TGTGCCAGCAGCCAATTTTCTGGGGGAACCGCTCAGCCCCAGCATTTT. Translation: CASSQFSGGTAQPQHF.